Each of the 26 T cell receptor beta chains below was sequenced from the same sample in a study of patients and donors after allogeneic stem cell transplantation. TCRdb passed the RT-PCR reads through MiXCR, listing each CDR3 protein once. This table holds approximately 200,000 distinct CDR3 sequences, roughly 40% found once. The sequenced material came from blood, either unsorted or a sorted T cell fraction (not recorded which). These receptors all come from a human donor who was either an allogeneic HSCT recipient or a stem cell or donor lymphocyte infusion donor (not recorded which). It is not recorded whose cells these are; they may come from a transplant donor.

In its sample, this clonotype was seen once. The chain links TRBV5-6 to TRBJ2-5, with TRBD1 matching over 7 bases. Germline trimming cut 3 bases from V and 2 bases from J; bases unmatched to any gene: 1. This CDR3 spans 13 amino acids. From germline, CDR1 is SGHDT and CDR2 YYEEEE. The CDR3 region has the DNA TGTGCCAGCAGCTGGGACAGTCAAGAGACCCAGTACTTC. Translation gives CASSWDSQETQYF.

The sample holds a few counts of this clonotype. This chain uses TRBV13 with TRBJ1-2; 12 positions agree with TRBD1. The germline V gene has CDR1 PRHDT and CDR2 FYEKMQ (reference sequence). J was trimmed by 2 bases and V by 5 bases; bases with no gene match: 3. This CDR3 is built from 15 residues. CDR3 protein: CASSPGTGGNYGYTF. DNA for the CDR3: TGTGCCAGCAGCCCAGGGACAGGGGGCAACTATGGCTACACCTTC.

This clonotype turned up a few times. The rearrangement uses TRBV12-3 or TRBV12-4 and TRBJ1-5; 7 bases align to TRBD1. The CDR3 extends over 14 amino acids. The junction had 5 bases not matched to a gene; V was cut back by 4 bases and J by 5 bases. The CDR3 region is CASSWQGGDQPQHF. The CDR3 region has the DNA TGTGCCAGCAGTTGGCAGGGGGGGGATCAGCCCCAGCATTTT.

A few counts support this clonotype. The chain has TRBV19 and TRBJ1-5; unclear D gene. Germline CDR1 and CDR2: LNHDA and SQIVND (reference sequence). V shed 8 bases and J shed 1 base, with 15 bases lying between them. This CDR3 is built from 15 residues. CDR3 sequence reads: CASRELDGSNQPQHF. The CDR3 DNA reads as TGTGCCAGTCGCGAACTGGACGGGAGCAATCAGCCCCAGCATTTT.

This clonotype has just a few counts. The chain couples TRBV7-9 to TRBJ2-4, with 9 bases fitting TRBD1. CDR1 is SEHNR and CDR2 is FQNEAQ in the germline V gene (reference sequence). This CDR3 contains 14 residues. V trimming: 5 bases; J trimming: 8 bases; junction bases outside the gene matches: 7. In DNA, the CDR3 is TGTGCCAGCAGCCCGGACAGGGGTGCTGACATTCAGTACTTC. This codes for CASSPDRGADIQYF.

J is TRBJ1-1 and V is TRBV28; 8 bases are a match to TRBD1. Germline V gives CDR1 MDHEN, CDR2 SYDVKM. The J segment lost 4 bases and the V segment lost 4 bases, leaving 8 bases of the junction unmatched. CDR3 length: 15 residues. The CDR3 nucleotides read TGTGCCAGCAGTTCCCTCGGACAGGGTGGCACTGAAGCTTTCTTT. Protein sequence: CASSSLGQGGTEAFF.

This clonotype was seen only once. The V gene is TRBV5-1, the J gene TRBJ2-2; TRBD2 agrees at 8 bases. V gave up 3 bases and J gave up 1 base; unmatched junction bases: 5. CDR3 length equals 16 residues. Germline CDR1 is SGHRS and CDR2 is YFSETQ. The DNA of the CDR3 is TGCGCCAGCAGCTCACCGACTAGCGAGAACACCGGGGAGCTGTTTTTT. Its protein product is CASSSPTSENTGELFF.

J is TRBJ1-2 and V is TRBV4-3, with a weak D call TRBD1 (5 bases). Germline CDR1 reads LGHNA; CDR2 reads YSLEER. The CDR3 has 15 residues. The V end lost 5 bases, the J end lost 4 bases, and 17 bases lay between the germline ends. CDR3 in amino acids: CASSSGEGLSYGYTF. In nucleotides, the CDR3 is TGCGCCAGCAGCTCGGGGGAGGGACTAAGCTATGGCTACACCTTC.

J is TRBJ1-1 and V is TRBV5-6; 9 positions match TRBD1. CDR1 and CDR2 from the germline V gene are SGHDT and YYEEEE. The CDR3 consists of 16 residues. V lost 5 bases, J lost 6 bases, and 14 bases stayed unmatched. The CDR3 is CASRPTTGGVWAEAFF. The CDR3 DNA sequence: TGTGCCAGCAGACCAACCACAGGGGGCGTTTGGGCTGAAGCTTTCTTT.

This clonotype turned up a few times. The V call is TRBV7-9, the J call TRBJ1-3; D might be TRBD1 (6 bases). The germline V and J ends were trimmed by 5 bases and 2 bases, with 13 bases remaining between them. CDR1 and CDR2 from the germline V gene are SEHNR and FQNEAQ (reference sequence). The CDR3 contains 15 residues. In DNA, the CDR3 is TGTGCCAGCAGCATGACACAGGGCCCTGGAAACACCATATATTTT. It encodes CASSMTQGPGNTIYF.

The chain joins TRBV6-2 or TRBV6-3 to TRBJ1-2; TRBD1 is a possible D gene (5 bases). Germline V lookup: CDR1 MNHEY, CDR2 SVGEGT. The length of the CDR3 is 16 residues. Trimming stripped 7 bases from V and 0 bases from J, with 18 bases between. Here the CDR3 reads CASTGWGRTTNYGYTF. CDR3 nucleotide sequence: TGTGCCAGCACAGGATGGGGACGAACGACTAACTATGGCTACACCTTC.

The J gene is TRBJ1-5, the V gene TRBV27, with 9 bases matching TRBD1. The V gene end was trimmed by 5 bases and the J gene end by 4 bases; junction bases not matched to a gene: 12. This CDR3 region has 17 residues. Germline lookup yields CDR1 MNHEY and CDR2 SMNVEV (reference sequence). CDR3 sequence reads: CASSPDSPGQGNQPQHF. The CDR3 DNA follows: TGTGCCAGCAGTCCCGATAGCCCCGGACAGGGGAATCAGCCCCAGCATTTT.

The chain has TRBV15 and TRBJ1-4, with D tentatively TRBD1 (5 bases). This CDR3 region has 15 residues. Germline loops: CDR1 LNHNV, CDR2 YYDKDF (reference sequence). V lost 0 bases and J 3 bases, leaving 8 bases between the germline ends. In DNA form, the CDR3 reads TGTGCCACCAGCAGAGATAGGGGTGCTAATGAAAAACTGTTTTTT. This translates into CATSRDRGANEKLFF.

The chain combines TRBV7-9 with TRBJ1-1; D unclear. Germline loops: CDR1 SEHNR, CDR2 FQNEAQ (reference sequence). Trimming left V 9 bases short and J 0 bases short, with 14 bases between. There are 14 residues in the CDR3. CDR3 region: CARSDRELNTEAFF. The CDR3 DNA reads TGTGCCAGGTCAGATCGAGAATTGAACACTGAAGCTTTCTTT.

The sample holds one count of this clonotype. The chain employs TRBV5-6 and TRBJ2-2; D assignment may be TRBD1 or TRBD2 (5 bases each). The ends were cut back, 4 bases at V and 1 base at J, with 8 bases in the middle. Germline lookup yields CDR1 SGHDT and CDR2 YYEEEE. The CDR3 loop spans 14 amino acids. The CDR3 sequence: CASSPGRNTGELFF. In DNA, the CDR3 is TGTGCCAGCAGCCCGGGACGGAACACCGGGGAGCTGTTTTTT.

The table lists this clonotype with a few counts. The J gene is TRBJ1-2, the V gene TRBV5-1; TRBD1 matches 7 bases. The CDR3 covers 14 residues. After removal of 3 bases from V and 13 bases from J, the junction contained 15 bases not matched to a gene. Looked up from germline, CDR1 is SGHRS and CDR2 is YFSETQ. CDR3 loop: CASSSPDREKGLTF. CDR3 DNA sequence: TGCGCCAGCAGCTCCCCCGACAGGGAAAAAGGACTCACCTTC.

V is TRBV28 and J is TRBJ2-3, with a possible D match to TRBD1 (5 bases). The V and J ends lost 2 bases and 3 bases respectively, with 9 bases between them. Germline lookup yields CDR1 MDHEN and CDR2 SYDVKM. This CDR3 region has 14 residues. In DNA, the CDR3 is TGTGCCAGCAGTTTAGGGCCAGGGACAGATACGCAGTATTTT. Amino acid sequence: CASSLGPGTDTQYF.

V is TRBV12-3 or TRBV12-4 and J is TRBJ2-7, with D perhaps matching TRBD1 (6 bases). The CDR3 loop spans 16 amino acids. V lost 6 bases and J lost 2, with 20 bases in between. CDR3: CASSRDRKLFAYEQYF. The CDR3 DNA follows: TGTGCCAGCAGCCGTGACAGGAAGCTTTTCGCCTACGAGCAGTACTTC.

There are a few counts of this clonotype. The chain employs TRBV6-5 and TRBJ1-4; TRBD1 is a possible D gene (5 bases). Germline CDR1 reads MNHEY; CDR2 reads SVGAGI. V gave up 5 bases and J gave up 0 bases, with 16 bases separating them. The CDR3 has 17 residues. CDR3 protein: CASSRDRLGATNEKLFF. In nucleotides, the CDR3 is TGTGCCAGCAGTCGGGACCGCTTAGGGGCAACTAATGAAAAACTGTTTTTT.

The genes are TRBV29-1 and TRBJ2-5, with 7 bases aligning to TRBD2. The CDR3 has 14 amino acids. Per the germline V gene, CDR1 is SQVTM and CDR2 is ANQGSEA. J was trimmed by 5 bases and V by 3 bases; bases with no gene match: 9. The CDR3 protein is CSVEGLVGGETQYF. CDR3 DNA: TGCAGCGTTGAGGGGCTAGTGGGAGGGGAGACCCAGTACTTC.

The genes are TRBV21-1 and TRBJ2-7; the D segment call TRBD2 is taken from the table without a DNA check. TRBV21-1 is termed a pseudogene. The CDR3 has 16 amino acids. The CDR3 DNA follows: TGTGCCAGCAGCAAAGCGGGGACTAGCGGATCTCACGAGCAGTACTTC. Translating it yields CASSKAGTSGSHEQYF.

The CDR3 bases are TGTGCCTGGAGTGTACTGGGGAGCACAGATACGCAGTATTTT. It yields the protein CAWSVLGSTDTQYF. The chain employs TRBV30 and TRBJ2-3; D is ambiguous. Looked up from germline, CDR1 is GTSNPN and CDR2 is SVGIG (reference sequence). The V and J ends lost 0 bases and 0 bases respectively, with 7 bases between them. The CDR3 covers 14 residues.

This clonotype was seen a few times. The CDR3 loop is CASSFLDGMNTEAFF. The CDR3 DNA sequence: TGTGCCAGCAGCTTCCTGGACGGAATGAACACTGAAGCTTTCTTT. The rearrangement links TRBV7-8 to TRBJ1-1; D not resolved. CDR1 and CDR2 from the germline V gene are SGHVS and FQNEAQ. The length of the CDR3 is 15 residues. The V and J ends lost 3 bases and 0 bases respectively, with 11 bases between them.

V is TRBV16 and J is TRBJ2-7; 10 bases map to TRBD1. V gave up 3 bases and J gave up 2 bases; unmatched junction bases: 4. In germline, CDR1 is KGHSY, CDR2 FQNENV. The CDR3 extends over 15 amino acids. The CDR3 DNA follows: TGTGCCAGCAGCCAGGGGACAGGGGCCACCTACGAGCAGTACTTC. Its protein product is CASSQGTGATYEQYF. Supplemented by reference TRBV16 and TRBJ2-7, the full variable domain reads GEEVAQTPKHLVRGEGQKAKLYCAPIKGHSYVFWYQQVLKNEFKFLISFQNENVFDETGMPKERFSAKCLPNSPCSLEIQATKLEDSAVYFCASSQGTGATYEQYFGPGTRLTVT.

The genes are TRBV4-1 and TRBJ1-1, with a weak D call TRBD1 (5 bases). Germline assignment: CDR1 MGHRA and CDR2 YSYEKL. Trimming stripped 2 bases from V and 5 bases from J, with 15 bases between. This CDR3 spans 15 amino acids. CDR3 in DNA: TGCGCCAGCAGCCAATGGGACCGAATGGGAACTGAAGCTTTCTTT. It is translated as CASSQWDRMGTEAFF.

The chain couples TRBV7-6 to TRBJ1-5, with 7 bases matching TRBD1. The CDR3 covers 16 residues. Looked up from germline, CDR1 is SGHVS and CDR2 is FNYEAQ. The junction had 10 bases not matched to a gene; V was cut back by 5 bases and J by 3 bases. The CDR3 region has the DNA TGTGCCAGCAGCGCCCATACAGGGGCCCCCAATCAGCCCCAGCATTTT. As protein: CASSAHTGAPNQPQHF.